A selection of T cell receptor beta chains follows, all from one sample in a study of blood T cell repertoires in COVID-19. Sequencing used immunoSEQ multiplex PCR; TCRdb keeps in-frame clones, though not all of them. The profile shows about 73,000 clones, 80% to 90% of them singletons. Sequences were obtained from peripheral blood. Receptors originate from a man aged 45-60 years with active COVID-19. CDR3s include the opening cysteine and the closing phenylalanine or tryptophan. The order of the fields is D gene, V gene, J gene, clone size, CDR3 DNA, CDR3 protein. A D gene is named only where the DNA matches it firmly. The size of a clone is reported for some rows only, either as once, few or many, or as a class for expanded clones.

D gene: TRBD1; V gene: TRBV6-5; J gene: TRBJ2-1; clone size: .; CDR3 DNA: TGTGCCAGCAGTTTTGACAGGGGGGGTGGTAATGAGCAGTTCTTC; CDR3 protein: CASSFDRGGGNEQFF
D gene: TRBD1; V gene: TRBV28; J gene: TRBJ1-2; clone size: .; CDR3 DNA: TGTGCCAGCAGACCCGGGACAGGACGGCACTATGGCTACACCTTC; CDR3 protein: CASRPGTGRHYGYTF
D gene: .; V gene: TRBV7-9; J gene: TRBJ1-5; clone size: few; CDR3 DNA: TGTGCCAGCAGCTTGGCCCAGGGGTATAGCAATCAGCCCCAGCATTTT; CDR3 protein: CASSLAQGYSNQPQHF
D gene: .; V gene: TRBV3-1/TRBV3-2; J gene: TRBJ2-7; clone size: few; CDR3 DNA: TGTGCCAGCAGCCAAGATTGGCGGGCTTCCTACGAGCAGTACTTC; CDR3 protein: CASSQDWRASYEQYF
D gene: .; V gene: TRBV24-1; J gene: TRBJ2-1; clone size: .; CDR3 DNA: TGTGCCACCAGTGACGGCGGCGCCATCGGCAATGAGCAGTTCTTC; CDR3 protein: CATSDGGAIGNEQFF
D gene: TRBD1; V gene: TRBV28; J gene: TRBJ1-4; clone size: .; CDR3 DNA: TGTGCCAGCAAAATGACAGGGGGCCCTGAAAAACTGTTTTTT; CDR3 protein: CASKMTGGPEKLFF
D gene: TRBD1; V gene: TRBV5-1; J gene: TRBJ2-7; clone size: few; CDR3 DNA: TGCGCCAGCACCTTGACAGGGACGTCCTACGAGCAGTACTTC; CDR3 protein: CASTLTGTSYEQYF
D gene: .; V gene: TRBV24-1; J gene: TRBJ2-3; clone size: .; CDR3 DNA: TGTGCCACCAGTGGGGAGACTAGGACAGATACGCAGTATTTT; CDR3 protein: CATSGETRTDTQYF
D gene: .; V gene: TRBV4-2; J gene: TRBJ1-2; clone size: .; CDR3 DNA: TGTGCCAGCAGCCAAGATGCAGGGGCGGGCTATGGCTACACCTTC; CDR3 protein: CASSQDAGAGYGYTF
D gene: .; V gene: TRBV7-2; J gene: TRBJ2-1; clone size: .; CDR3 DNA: TGTGCCAGCAGCTTAGCGGGGGGGGCCTGGGGCAATGAGCAGTTCTTC; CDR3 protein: CASSLAGGAWGNEQFF
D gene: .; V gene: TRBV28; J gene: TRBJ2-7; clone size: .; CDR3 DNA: TGTGCCAGCAGTCTCGCTGGCCCGACGGGAGAGCAGTACTTC; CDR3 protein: CASSLAGPTGEQYF
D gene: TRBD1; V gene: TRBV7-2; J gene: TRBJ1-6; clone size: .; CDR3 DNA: TGTGCCAGCAGCTTGAGCAGGGGGCACGATTCACCCCTCCACTTT; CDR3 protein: CASSLSRGHDSPLHF
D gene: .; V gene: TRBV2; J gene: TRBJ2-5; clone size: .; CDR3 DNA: TGTGCCAGCAGGCCTCAGACTGGGTGGGAAGAGACCCAGTACTTC; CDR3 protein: CASRPQTGWEETQYF
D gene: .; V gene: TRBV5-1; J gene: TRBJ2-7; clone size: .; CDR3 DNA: TGCGCCAGCAGCTTGGGGGGGGGCGGGGGTCCCTACGAGCAGTACTTC; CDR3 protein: CASSLGGGGGPYEQYF
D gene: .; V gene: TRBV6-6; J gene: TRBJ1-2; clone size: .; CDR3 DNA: TGTGCCAGCAGTTACTCGCGGGGGCCCCCGGATGGCTACACCTTC; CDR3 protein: CASSYSRGPPDGYTF
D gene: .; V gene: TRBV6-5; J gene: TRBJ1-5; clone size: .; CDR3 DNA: TGTGCCAGCAGTTACTCGGGAGTGAGCAATCAGCCCCAGCATTTT; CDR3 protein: CASSYSGVSNQPQHF
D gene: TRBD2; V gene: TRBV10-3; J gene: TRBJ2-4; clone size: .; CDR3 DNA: TGTGCCATCAGTGAGGAGGCCGGGGGGGCCGCGCGGGACAAAAACATTCAGTACTTC; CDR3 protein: CAISEEAGGAARDKNIQYF